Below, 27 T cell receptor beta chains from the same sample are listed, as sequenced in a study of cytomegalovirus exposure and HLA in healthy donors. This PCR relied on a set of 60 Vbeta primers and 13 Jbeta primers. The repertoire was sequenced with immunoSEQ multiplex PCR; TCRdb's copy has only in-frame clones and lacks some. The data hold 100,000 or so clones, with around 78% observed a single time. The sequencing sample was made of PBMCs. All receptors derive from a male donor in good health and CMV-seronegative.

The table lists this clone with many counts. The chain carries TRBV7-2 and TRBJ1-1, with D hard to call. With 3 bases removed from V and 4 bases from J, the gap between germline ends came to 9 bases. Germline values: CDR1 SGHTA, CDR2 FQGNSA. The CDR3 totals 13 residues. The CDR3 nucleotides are TGTGCCAGCAGCTTCCGACACCCCACTGAAGCTTTCTTT. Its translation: CASSFRHPTEAFF.

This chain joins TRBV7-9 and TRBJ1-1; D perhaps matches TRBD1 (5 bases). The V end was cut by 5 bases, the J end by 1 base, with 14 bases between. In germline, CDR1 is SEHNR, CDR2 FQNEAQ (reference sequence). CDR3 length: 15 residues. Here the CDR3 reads CASSEGPRGNTEAFF. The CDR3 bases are TGTGCCAGCAGCGAGGGACCGCGGGGGAACACTGAAGCTTTCTTT. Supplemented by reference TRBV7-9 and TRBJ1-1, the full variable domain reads DTGVSQNPRHKITKRGQNVTFRCDPISEHNRLYWYRQTLGQGPEFLTYFQNEAQLEKSRLLSDRFSAERPKGSFSTLEIQRTEQGDSAMYLCASSEGPRGNTEAFFGQGTRLTVV.

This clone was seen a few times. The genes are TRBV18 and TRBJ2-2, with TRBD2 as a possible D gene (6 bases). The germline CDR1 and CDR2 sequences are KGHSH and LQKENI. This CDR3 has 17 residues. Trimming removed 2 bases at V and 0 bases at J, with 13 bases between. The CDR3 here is CASSPRGSGPNTGELFF. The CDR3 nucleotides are TGTGCCAGCTCACCAAGGGGTAGCGGCCCGAACACCGGGGAGCTGTTTTTT. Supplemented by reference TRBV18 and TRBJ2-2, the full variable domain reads NAGVMQNPRHLVRRRGQEARLRCSPMKGHSHVYWYRQLPEEGLKFMVYLQKENIIDESGMPKERFSAEFPKEGPSILRIQQVVRGDSAAYFCASSPRGSGPNTGELFFGEGSRLTVL.

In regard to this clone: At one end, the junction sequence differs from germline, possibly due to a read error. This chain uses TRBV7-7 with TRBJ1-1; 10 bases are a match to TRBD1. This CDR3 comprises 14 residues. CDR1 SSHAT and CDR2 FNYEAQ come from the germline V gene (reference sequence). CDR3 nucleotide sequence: TGTGCTAGCAGCTTAGACAGGGGGCGAACTGAAGCTTTCTTT. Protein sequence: CASSLDRGRTEAFF.

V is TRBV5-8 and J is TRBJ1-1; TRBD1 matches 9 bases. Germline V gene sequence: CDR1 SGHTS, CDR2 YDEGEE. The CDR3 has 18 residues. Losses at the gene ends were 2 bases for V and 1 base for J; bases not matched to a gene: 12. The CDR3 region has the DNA TGTGCCAGCAGCTTTCACAGGGGGCCGGCTCTTCGGAACACTGAAGCTTTCTTT. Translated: CASSFHRGPALRNTEAFF.

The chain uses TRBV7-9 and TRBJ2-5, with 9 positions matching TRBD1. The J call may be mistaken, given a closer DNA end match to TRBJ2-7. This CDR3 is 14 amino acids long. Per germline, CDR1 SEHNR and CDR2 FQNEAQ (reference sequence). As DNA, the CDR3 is TGTGCCAGCAGCTCACAGGGGGCGGGTTACGAGCAGTACTTC. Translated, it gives CASSSQGAGYEQYF.

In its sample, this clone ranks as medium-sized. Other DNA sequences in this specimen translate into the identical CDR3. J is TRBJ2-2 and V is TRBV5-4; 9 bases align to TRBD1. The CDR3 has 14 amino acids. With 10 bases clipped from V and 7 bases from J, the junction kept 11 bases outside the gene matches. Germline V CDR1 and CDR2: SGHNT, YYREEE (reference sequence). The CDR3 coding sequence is TGTGCCGTCCTGACAGGGGGGAAGGGCGGGGAGCTGTTTTTT. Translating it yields CAVLTGGKGGELFF. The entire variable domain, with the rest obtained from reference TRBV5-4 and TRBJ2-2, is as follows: ETGVTQSPTHLIKTRGQQVTLRCSSQSGHNTVSWYQQALGQGPQFIFQYYREEENGRGNFPPRFSGLQFPNYSSELNVNALELDDSALYLCAVLTGGKGGELFFGEGSRLTVL.

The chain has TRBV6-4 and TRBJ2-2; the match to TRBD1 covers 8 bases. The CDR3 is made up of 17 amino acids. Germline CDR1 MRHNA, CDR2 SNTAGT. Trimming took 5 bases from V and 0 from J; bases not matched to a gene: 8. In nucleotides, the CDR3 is TGTGCCAGCAGTCGATTCGGACAGGGCGCGAACACCGGGGAGCTGTTTTTT. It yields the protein CASSRFGQGANTGELFF.

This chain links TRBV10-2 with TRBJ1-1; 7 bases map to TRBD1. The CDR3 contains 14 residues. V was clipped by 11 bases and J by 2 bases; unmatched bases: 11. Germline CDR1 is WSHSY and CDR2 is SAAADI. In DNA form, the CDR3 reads TGCGCCGCGGCCGACAGGGTCCTTAACACTGAAGCTTTCTTT. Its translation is CAAADRVLNTEAFF.

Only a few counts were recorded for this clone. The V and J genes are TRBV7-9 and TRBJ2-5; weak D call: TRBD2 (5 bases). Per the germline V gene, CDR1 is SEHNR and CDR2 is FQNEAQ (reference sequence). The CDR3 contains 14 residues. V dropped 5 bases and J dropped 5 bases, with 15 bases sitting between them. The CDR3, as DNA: TGTGCCAGCAGCCCTCCGGACGGGGAGGAGACCCAGTACTTC. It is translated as CASSPPDGEETQYF.

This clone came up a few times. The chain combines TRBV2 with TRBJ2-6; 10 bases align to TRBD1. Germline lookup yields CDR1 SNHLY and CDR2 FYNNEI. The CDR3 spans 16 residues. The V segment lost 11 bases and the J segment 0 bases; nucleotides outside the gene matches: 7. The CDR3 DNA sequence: TGTGCCGGGGGGACAGGGGTTCTCTCTGGGGCCAACGTCCTGACTTTC. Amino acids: CAGGTGVLSGANVLTF.

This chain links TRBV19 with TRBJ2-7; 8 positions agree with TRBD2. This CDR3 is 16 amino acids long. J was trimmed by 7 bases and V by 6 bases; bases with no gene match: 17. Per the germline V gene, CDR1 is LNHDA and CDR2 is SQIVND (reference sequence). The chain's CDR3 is CASSTDGTSGRREQYF. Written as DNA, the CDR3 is TGTGCCAGTAGCACAGATGGCACTAGCGGTCGCCGGGAGCAGTACTTC.

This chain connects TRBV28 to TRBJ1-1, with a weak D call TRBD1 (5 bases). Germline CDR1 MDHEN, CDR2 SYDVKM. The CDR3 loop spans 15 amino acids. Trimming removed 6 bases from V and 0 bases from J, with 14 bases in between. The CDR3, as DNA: TGTGCCAGCAGCCTTGACAGAAGCATGAACACTGAAGCTTTCTTT. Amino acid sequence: CASSLDRSMNTEAFF.

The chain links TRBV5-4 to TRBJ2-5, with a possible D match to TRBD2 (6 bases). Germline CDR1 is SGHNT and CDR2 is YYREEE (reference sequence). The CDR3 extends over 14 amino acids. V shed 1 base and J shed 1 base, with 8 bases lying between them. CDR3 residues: CASSLSGAQETQYF. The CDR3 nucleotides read TGTGCCAGCAGCTTGTCGGGAGCCCAAGAGACCCAGTACTTC.

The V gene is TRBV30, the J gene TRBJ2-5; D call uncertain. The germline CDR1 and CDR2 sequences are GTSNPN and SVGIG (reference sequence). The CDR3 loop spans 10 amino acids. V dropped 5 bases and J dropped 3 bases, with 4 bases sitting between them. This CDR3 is CAWGEETQYF. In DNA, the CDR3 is TGTGCCTGGGGAGAAGAGACCCAGTACTTC.

CDR3: CASSLPQGGTDTQYF. CDR3 coding DNA: TGTGCCAGCAGCTTACCCCAAGGAGGAACAGATACGCAGTATTTT. The chain uses TRBV7-9 and TRBJ2-3, with D perhaps TRBD2 (5 bases). The CDR3 is 15 amino acids. Germline CDR1 SEHNR, CDR2 FQNEAQ (reference sequence). V lost 2 bases and J 3 bases, leaving 12 bases between the germline ends.

CDR3 in amino acids: CASSLAGGHQPQHF. CDR3 nucleotides: TGTGCCAGCAGCTTAGCAGGGGGCCATCAGCCCCAGCATTTT. The V call is TRBV7-9, the J call TRBJ1-5, with 7 bases aligning to TRBD1. This CDR3 contains 14 residues. Germline CDR1 is SEHNR and CDR2 is FQNEAQ (reference sequence). The V gene end was trimmed by 0 bases and the J gene end by 5 bases; junction bases not matched to a gene: 1.

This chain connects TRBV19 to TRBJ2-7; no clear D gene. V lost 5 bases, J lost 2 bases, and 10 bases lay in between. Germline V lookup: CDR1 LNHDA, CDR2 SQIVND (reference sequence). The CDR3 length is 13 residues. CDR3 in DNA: TGTGCCAGTAGTCCAGGCCGCACCTACGAGCAGTACTTC. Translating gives CASSPGRTYEQYF.

CDR3 protein: CASSYTGETQYF. In DNA form, the CDR3 reads TGTGCCAGCAGTTATACCGGAGAGACCCAGTACTTC. The chain carries TRBV28 and TRBJ2-5; the D is unclear. Trimming removed 4 bases at V and 4 bases at J, with 7 bases between. Per germline, CDR1 MDHEN and CDR2 SYDVKM. This CDR3 region has 12 residues.

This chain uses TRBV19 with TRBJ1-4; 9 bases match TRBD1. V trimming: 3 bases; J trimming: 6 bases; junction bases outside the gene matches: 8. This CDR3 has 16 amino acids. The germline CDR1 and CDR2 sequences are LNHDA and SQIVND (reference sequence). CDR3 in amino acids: CASSIGLTGGDEKLFF. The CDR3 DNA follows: TGTGCCAGTAGTATTGGGCTGACAGGGGGGGATGAAAAACTGTTTTTT.

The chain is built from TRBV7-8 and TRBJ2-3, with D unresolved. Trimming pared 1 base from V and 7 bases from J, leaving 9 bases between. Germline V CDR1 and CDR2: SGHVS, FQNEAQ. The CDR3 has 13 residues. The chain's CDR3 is CASSLDRHNTQYF. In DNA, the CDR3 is TGTGCCAGCAGCTTAGACAGACATAATACGCAGTATTTT.

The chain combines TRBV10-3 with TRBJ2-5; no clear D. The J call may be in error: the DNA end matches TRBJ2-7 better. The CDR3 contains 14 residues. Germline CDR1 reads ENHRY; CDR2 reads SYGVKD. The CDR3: CAISESIEIYEQYF. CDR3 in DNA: TGTGCCATCAGTGAGTCGATTGAGATCTACGAGCAGTACTTC.

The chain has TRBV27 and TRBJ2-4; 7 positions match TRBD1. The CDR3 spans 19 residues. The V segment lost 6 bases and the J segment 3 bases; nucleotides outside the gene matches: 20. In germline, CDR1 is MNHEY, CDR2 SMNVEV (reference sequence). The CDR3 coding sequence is TGTGCCAGCAGACAGGGGTGGGGGACGTTCAGGGTAGGCAAAAACATTCAGTACTTC. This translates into CASRQGWGTFRVGKNIQYF.

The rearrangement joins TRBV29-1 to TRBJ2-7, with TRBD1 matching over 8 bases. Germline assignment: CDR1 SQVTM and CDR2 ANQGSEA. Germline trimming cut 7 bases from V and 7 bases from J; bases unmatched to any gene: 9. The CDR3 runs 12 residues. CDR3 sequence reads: CSARQGAGEQYF. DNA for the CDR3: TGCAGCGCACGTCAGGGGGCGGGGGAGCAGTACTTC.

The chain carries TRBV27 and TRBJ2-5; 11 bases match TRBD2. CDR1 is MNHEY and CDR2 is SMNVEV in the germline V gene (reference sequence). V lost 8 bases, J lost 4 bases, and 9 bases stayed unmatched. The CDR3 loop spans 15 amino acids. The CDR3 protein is CASLTSGGSGETQYF. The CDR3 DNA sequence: TGTGCCAGCCTAACTAGCGGGGGCTCAGGAGAGACCCAGTACTTC.

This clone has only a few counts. The DNA of the CDR3 is TGTGCCAGCAGCTACGGACAGGTGGAAGCTTTCTTT. Amino acid sequence: CASSYGQVEAFF. This chain joins TRBV14 and TRBJ1-1, with 7 bases aligning to TRBD1. Trimming removed 5 bases from V and 8 bases from J; junction bases left unmatched: 5. The length of the CDR3 is 12 residues. Germline CDR1 and CDR2: SGHDN and FVKESK.

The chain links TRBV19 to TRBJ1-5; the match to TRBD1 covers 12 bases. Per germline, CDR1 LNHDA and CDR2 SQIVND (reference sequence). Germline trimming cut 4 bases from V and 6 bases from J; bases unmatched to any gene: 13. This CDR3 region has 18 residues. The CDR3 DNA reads TGTGCCAGTAGTACAGAATGGGGGACAGGGGGCCGAGGTCAGCCCCAGCATTTT. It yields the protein CASSTEWGTGGRGQPQHF.